These 19 T cell receptor beta chains came from one sample sequenced in a study of OX40 agonist ivuxolimab in advanced cancers. Only in-frame clones appear in the TCRdb table, and some are missing; sequencing was by immunoSEQ multiplex PCR. The sample lists more than 85,000 clones, more than 70% occurring once. The sequences come from CD4+ or CD8+ T cells sorted from blood, collected in a trial of the OX40 agonist ivuxolimab. Every receptor here comes from an adult with an advanced solid tumor such as melanoma, head and neck, liver or kidney cancer.

The genes are TRBV6-1 and TRBJ2-1; a possible D gene is TRBD1 (5 bases). V was shortened by 5 bases and J by 3 bases, with 14 bases between the two germline ends. Looked up from germline, CDR1 is MNHNS and CDR2 is SASEGT. This CDR3 is 15 amino acids long. Here the CDR3 DNA reads TGTGCCAGCAGTCTTCCCCAGGGAAACTACAATGAGCAGTTCTTC. This codes for CASSLPQGNYNEQFF.

The chain links TRBV11-2 to TRBJ2-1; 10 bases fit TRBD2. The CDR3 has 15 residues. The junction had 3 bases not matched to a gene; V was cut back by 1 base and J by 6 bases. Per germline, CDR1 SGHAT and CDR2 FQNNGV. CDR3 loop: CASSLGAGGPNEQFF. In DNA, the CDR3 is TGTGCCAGCAGCTTAGGAGCGGGAGGGCCCAATGAGCAGTTCTTC.

The chain is built from TRBV7-2 and TRBJ2-1, with 10 positions matching TRBD2. V shed 0 bases, J shed 0 bases, and the junction held 2 bases outside the gene matches. Germline CDR1 SGHTA, CDR2 FQGNSA. The CDR3 runs to 17 residues. The CDR3 loop reads CASSLAASGSSYNEQFF. The CDR3 region has the DNA TGTGCCAGCAGCTTAGCCGCTAGCGGGAGCTCCTACAATGAGCAGTTCTTC.

The chain combines TRBV7-2 with TRBJ2-5; 8 bases fit TRBD2. Looked up from germline, CDR1 is SGHTA and CDR2 is FQGNSA. J lost 2 bases, V lost 5 bases, and 13 bases had no gene match. The CDR3 is made up of 17 amino acids. The CDR3 spells CASSQSRRAGVQETQYF. In DNA, the CDR3 is TGTGCCAGCAGCCAGAGTCGCCGAGCGGGGGTACAAGAGACCCAGTACTTC.

The chain couples TRBV7-2 to TRBJ2-5, with TRBD2 matching over 14 bases. V shed 5 bases and J 4 bases; nucleotides not matched to a gene: 15. The CDR3 runs 19 residues. Germline assignment: CDR1 SGHTA and CDR2 FQGNSA. CDR3 region: CASSTRARLAGGPGETQYF. CDR3 in DNA: TGTGCCAGCAGCACCCGTGCCCGACTAGCGGGAGGGCCGGGAGAGACCCAGTACTTC.

The chain uses TRBV21-1 and TRBJ1-5. TRBV21-1 is assigned pseudogene status. This CDR3 is built from 13 residues. The CDR3 region is CARETSGNQPQHF. CDR3 bases: TGTGCCAGAGAGACGTCGGGCAATCAGCCCCAGCATTTT.

The V gene is TRBV28, the J gene TRBJ2-7, with 7 positions matching TRBD1. Per the germline V gene, CDR1 is MDHEN and CDR2 is SYDVKM. This CDR3 is built from 14 residues. The CDR3 here is CASQKGTVSYEQYF. CDR3 nucleotide sequence: TGTGCATCTCAAAAGGGGACAGTCTCCTACGAGCAGTACTTC.

The CDR3 spells CASSETASYEQYF. The CDR3 DNA reads TGTGCCAGCAGTGAAACAGCCTCCTACGAGCAGTACTTC. This chain joins TRBV6-1 and TRBJ2-7; D call uncertain. The CDR3 has 13 amino acids. The V gene's germline CDR1 is MNHNS and CDR2 SASEGT. V was trimmed by 2 bases and J by 0 bases, leaving 5 bases between them.

The chain employs TRBV7-2 and TRBJ1-5; D is ambiguous. There are 13 residues in the CDR3. In germline, CDR1 is SGHTA, CDR2 FQGNSA. Trimming shortened V by 1 base and J by 6 bases, and 7 bases separated the two germline ends. CDR3 nucleotides: TGTGCCAGCAGCTTAGGGTTGGGTCAGCCCCAGCATTTT. Translating it yields CASSLGLGQPQHF.

V and J are TRBV7-2 and TRBJ2-7; D gene uncertain. This CDR3 comprises 13 residues. Germline V CDR1 and CDR2: SGHTA, FQGNSA. With 3 bases removed from V and 7 bases from J, the gap between germline ends came to 13 bases. This CDR3 is CASSFLSRGEQYF. The CDR3 DNA follows: TGTGCCAGCAGCTTCCTCTCCCGAGGAGAGCAGTACTTC.

The rearrangement joins TRBV14 to TRBJ2-3; no reliable D call. CDR3 length: 16 residues. The V end was cut by 1 base, the J end by 7 bases, with 18 bases between. Germline V CDR1 and CDR2: SGHDN, FVKESK. CDR3 residues: CASSQVVPRVENTQYF. As DNA, the CDR3 is TGTGCCAGCAGCCAAGTGGTGCCTAGAGTAGAAAATACGCAGTATTTT.

V gene TRBV10-3 combines with J gene TRBJ2-7; 10 bases fit TRBD2. Germline CDR1 is ENHRY and CDR2 is SYGVKD. The CDR3 totals 14 residues. Trimming removed 7 bases from V and 4 bases from J; junction bases left unmatched: 7. CDR3 region: CAITSGTSAYEQYF. The DNA for the CDR3 is TGTGCCATCACCTCCGGGACTAGCGCGTACGAGCAGTACTTC.

The chain is built from TRBV27 and TRBJ1-1; 7 bases match TRBD1. V trimming: 4 bases; J trimming: 5 bases; junction bases outside the gene matches: 7. This CDR3 has 14 amino acids. Germline values: CDR1 MNHEY, CDR2 SMNVEV (reference sequence). In DNA, the CDR3 is TGTGCCAGCAGTTCCCGCTCCAGGGGGACTGAAGCTTTCTTT. Translation: CASSSRSRGTEAFF.

This chain connects TRBV28 to TRBJ1-2, with D perhaps TRBD1 (5 bases). Germline values: CDR1 MDHEN, CDR2 SYDVKM. The CDR3 consists of 13 residues. Trimming removed 7 bases at V and 2 bases at J, with 11 bases between. CDR3 loop: CASTLGVNYGYTF. Written as DNA, the CDR3 is TGTGCCAGCACTTTGGGGGTGAACTATGGCTACACCTTC.

V gene TRBV18 combines with J gene TRBJ1-1; maybe TRBD1 (5 bases). The germline gives CDR1 KGHSH, CDR2 LQKENI. The CDR3 has 12 residues. V was clipped by 6 bases and J by 3 bases, with 8 bases between them. The CDR3 DNA reads as TGTGCCAGCTCCACCAGGGACACTGAAGCTTTCTTT. Its protein product is CASSTRDTEAFF.

This clone was observed a single time. DNA for the CDR3: TGTGCCAGTAGTATTCAGGGGATGAACACTGAAGCTTTCTTT. As protein: CASSIQGMNTEAFF. The genes are TRBV19 and TRBJ1-1; D might be TRBD1 (6 bases). This CDR3 is built from 14 residues. The V end lost 3 bases, the J end lost 0 bases, and 8 bases lay between the germline ends. Germline assignment: CDR1 LNHDA and CDR2 SQIVND (reference sequence).

This chain links TRBV5-1 with TRBJ2-5; 13 nucleotides agree with TRBD2. CDR1 is SGHRS, CDR2 YFSETQ, per germline. Trimming removed 2 bases from V and 14 bases from J; junction bases left unmatched: 6. The CDR3 has 13 amino acids. The CDR3 DNA is TGCGCCAGCAGCTTAACTAGCGGGGGGGCCTGTTACTTC. It codes for CASSLTSGGACYF.

CDR3 amino acids: CASTYGSGRIYGYTF. DNA of the CDR3: TGTGCCAGCACCTATGGATCAGGTCGTATCTATGGCTACACCTTC. The gene calls are TRBV28 and TRBJ1-2; D remains ambiguous. Trimming stripped 7 bases from V and 4 bases from J, with 19 bases between. This CDR3 is built from 15 residues. In germline, CDR1 is MDHEN, CDR2 SYDVKM.

The gene calls are TRBV28 and TRBJ2-7; 11 bases map to TRBD1. V was clipped by 6 bases and J by 6 bases; unmatched bases: 10. The CDR3 contains 15 residues. Germline CDR1 is MDHEN and CDR2 is SYDVKM. The CDR3 region has the DNA TGTGCCAGCAGCCTAGGGGGACAGGGGGAGGGCGAGCAGTACTTC. Translating gives CASSLGGQGEGEQYF.